What follows are 31 T cell receptor beta chains derived from one specimen sequenced in a study of cytomegalovirus exposure and HLA in healthy donors. Amplification used 60 Vbeta primers and 13 Jbeta primers. Here immunoSEQ multiplex PCR was the method, and the copy in TCRdb shows in-frame clones only, minus some. The sample records about 140,000 clones, around three quarters being singletons. Input material: PBMCs. The source is a middle-aged man in good health and CMV-seropositive.

This rearrangement joins TRBV7-9 to TRBJ2-3; 8 bases line up with TRBD1. Germline loops: CDR1 SEHNR, CDR2 FQNEAQ (reference sequence). Trimming at V came to 4 bases and at J to 1 base, leaving 13 bases not matched to a gene. The CDR3 extends over 18 amino acids. The CDR3 nucleotides are TGTGCCAGCAGCTCCCCCTTTCCGGACAGGGAGGGCACAGATACGCAGTATTTT. Protein sequence: CASSSPFPDREGTDTQYF.

The V call is TRBV5-6, the J call TRBJ2-7; 8 positions match TRBD1. With V trimmed by 3 bases and J by 4 bases, 9 bases remained unmatched. This CDR3 is 15 amino acids long. Germline V lookup: CDR1 SGHDT, CDR2 YYEEEE. This chain's CDR3 is CASSYGQGGGYEQYF. The CDR3 coding sequence is TGTGCCAGCAGCTACGGACAGGGCGGTGGGTACGAGCAGTACTTC.

In this sample, this clone turned up a few times. The genes are TRBV6-5 and TRBJ2-4, with TRBD2 as a possible D gene (5 bases). This CDR3 contains 12 residues. The germline V gene encodes CDR1 MNHEY and CDR2 SVGAGI. V was shortened by 7 bases and J by 7 bases, with 11 bases between the two germline ends. CDR3 sequence reads: CASMGSGNIQYF. As DNA, the CDR3 is TGTGCCAGCATGGGGAGTGGGAACATTCAGTACTTC.

The gene calls are TRBV11-3 and TRBJ2-1, with 7 bases that match TRBD1. The CDR3 is made up of 13 amino acids. Per germline, CDR1 SGHNT and CDR2 YENEEA. The V gene end was trimmed by 5 bases and the J gene end by 7 bases; junction bases not matched to a gene: 5. CDR3: CASSKGAQNEQFF. CDR3 sequence (DNA): TGTGCCAGCAGCAAGGGGGCTCAGAATGAGCAGTTCTTC.

The rearrangement joins TRBV5-1 to TRBJ2-5, with 7 nucleotides matching TRBD2. Germline CDR1 SGHRS, CDR2 YFSETQ. The V and J ends lost 4 bases and 7 bases, in that order; junction bases with no gene match: 13. The CDR3 extends over 15 amino acids. The CDR3 DNA is TGCGCCAGCAGCCTAGGGGTAGCGGGCCTCACGACCCAGTACTTC. Its protein is CASSLGVAGLTTQYF.

Written as DNA, the CDR3 is TGTGCCAGCAGCCTGGGACTGGCGGAAACAACTAATGAAAAACTGTTTTTT. It codes for CASSLGLAETTNEKLFF. The chain joins TRBV5-6 to TRBJ1-4, with D perhaps matching TRBD1 (5 bases). CDR1 and CDR2 (germline): SGHDT, YYEEEE. The ends were cut back, 4 bases at V and 0 bases at J, with 16 bases in the middle. CDR3 size: 17 residues.

This sequence joins TRBV6-5 and TRBJ1-3, with 9 bases fitting TRBD1. The germline V gene encodes CDR1 MNHEY and CDR2 SVGAGI. J was trimmed by 5 bases and V by 7 bases; bases with no gene match: 6. This CDR3 contains 14 residues. CDR3 nucleotide sequence: TGTGCCAGCACCCAGAACAGGGGGCGAAACACCATATATTTT. Its translation: CASTQNRGRNTIYF.

The chain has TRBV11-2 and TRBJ1-4; D is unresolved. Germline values: CDR1 SGHAT, CDR2 FQNNGV. The CDR3 is 15 amino acids. The V gene lost 5 bases and the J gene lost 3 bases, with 13 bases spanning the gap. CDR3 sequence reads: CASSTTPGSNEKLFF. CDR3 nucleotides: TGTGCCAGCAGCACTACCCCGGGGTCTAATGAAAAACTGTTTTTT.

This clone was seen once. This chain uses TRBV29-1 with TRBJ2-3, with 7 bases lining up with TRBD2. From germline, CDR1 is SQVTM and CDR2 ANQGSEA. The CDR3 contains 15 residues. The V segment lost 0 bases and the J segment 5 bases; nucleotides outside the gene matches: 8. Here the CDR3 DNA reads TGCAGCGTTGAAGATCGGGCAGGGAGGGGAGATACGCAGTATTTT. As protein: CSVEDRAGRGDTQYF.

This chain links TRBV4-2 with TRBJ2-3; TRBD2 matches 12 bases. CDR1 and CDR2 from the germline V gene are LGHNA and YNFKEQ. J lost 1 base, V lost 4 bases, and 6 bases had no gene match. The CDR3 is 17 amino acids. This CDR3 is CASSPVTSGGGTDTQYF. CDR3 DNA: TGTGCCAGCAGCCCGGTGACTAGCGGGGGCGGCACAGATACGCAGTATTTT.

CDR3 sequence: CASSPRDSNYEQYF. The DNA for the CDR3 is TGTGCCAGCTCACCCAGGGACAGCAACTACGAGCAGTACTTC. V and J are TRBV18 and TRBJ2-7; TRBD1 aligns across 7 bases. Trimming took 3 bases from V and 3 from J; bases not matched to a gene: 5. The germline V gene has CDR1 KGHSH and CDR2 LQKENI. The CDR3 has 14 residues.

This clone showed up just a few times. V usage is TRBV19 and J usage is TRBJ1-1; 8 bases line up with TRBD1. Germline loops: CDR1 LNHDA, CDR2 SQIVND (reference sequence). The CDR3 contains 15 residues. Unmatched junction bases numbered 8, after V lost 4 bases and J lost 4 bases. In DNA form, the CDR3 reads TGTGCCAGTAGTACAAACAGGGGGATCGGCACTGAAGCTTTCTTT. It encodes CASSTNRGIGTEAFF.

The V gene is TRBV6-1, the J gene TRBJ1-2; no reliable D call. In germline, CDR1 is MNHNS, CDR2 SASEGT. This CDR3 is built from 12 residues. V was clipped by 1 base and J by 5 bases, with 5 bases between them. The DNA of the CDR3 is TGTGCCAGCAGTGAAGGACTGTATGGCTACACCTTC. Encoded protein: CASSEGLYGYTF.

The rearrangement joins TRBV7-9 to TRBJ2-3; 8 bases map to TRBD2. Germline CDR1 reads SEHNR; CDR2 reads FQNEAQ (reference sequence). The CDR3 extends over 18 amino acids. The V segment lost 5 bases and the J segment 3 bases; nucleotides outside the gene matches: 16. Here the CDR3 reads CASSHAMPGLVGTDTQYF. DNA of the CDR3: TGTGCCAGCAGCCATGCTATGCCGGGACTAGTGGGGACAGATACGCAGTATTTT.

The genes are TRBV7-8 and TRBJ1-5; D is unclear. The CDR3 is made up of 16 amino acids. The V gene's germline CDR1 is SGHVS and CDR2 FQNEAQ. The V and J ends lost 1 base and 2 bases respectively, with 12 bases between them. The CDR3: CASSLGRRVGNQPQHF. The CDR3 nucleotides read TGTGCCAGCAGCTTAGGGCGGCGCGTTGGCAATCAGCCCCAGCATTTT.

The chain recombines TRBV5-4 with TRBJ2-7; D uncertain. This CDR3 has 13 amino acids. V lost 0 bases and J 6 bases, leaving 10 bases between the germline ends. CDR1 and CDR2 (germline): SGHNT, YYREEE (reference sequence). Here the CDR3 DNA reads TGTGCCAGCAGCTTGGCCCGGAGCGCCGAGCAGTACTTC. Translated, it gives CASSLARSAEQYF.

This chain uses TRBV6-1 with TRBJ1-2; a possible D gene is TRBD1 (5 bases). This CDR3 comprises 14 residues. Trimming took 8 bases from V and 6 from J, leaving 19 bases between them. Germline V gene lookup returns CDR1 MNHNS and CDR2 SASEGT. Here the CDR3 DNA reads TGTGCCAGCCGGCAGTCGGGCGACAGACATGGCTACACCTTC. Translation: CASRQSGDRHGYTF.

This sequence joins TRBV6-5 and TRBJ1-2; D not resolved. This CDR3 has 12 amino acids. V lost 7 bases and J lost 4, with 10 bases in between. From germline, CDR1 is MNHEY and CDR2 SVGAGI. CDR3 sequence (DNA): TGTGCCAGCAAACGCGGGATCTATGGCTACACCTTC. This encodes CASKRGIYGYTF.

The rearrangement uses TRBV27 and TRBJ1-5, with 9 bases aligning to TRBD1. The junction had 9 bases not matched to a gene; V was cut back by 4 bases and J by 5 bases. Germline assignment: CDR1 MNHEY and CDR2 SMNVEV (reference sequence). The CDR3 covers 16 residues. The chain's CDR3 is CASSSAGTGWDQPQHF. The CDR3 region has the DNA TGTGCCAGCAGTTCGGCTGGGACAGGGTGGGATCAGCCCCAGCATTTT.

The chain combines TRBV7-9 with TRBJ2-1; TRBD2 is a possible D gene (5 bases). V lost 0 bases, J lost 8 bases, and 8 bases lay in between. Germline values: CDR1 SEHNR, CDR2 FQNEAQ (reference sequence). The CDR3 has 13 residues. The CDR3 loop is CASSLAGSDEQFF. As DNA, the CDR3 is TGTGCCAGCAGCTTAGCGGGTAGCGATGAGCAGTTCTTC.

This chain joins TRBV6-5 and TRBJ2-7; TRBD1 agrees at 10 bases. The germline CDR1 and CDR2 sequences are MNHEY and SVGAGI. The ends lost 2 bases at V and 3 bases at J; junction bases unmatched: 4. This CDR3 comprises 15 residues. The chain's CDR3 is CASSYRRTGGYEQYF. CDR3 bases: TGTGCCAGCAGTTACAGGCGGACAGGGGGCTACGAGCAGTACTTC.

The chain combines TRBV7-2 with TRBJ1-1; D may be TRBD1 (5 bases). Germline V gene data show CDR1 as SGHTA and CDR2 as FQGNSA. V lost 3 bases to trimming and J lost 5 bases, with 16 bases between them. The length of the CDR3 is 15 residues. CDR3 DNA sequence: TGTGCCAGCAGCTTCGCGGGACCCACAACGACTGAAGCTTTCTTT. This gives the protein CASSFAGPTTTEAFF.

The V gene is TRBV5-6, the J gene TRBJ1-3; no firm D call. This CDR3 has 13 residues. CDR1 SGHDT and CDR2 YYEEEE come from the germline V gene. The germline V and J ends were trimmed by 2 bases and 2 bases, with 5 bases remaining between them. CDR3 bases: TGTGCCAGCAGCTTATTAACTGGAAACACCATATATTTT. Translating it yields CASSLLTGNTIYF.

The chain is built from TRBV5-4 and TRBJ1-2; weak D call: TRBD1 (6 bases). The germline CDR1 and CDR2 sequences are SGHNT and YYREEE (reference sequence). V lost 4 bases and J 3 bases, leaving 13 bases between the germline ends. CDR3 size: 14 residues. CDR3 amino acids: CASSLKGVDYGYTF. DNA of the CDR3: TGTGCCAGCAGCCTGAAGGGGGTCGACTATGGCTACACCTTC.

The chain has TRBV9 and TRBJ2-1, with 12 nucleotides matching TRBD2. This CDR3 has 15 residues. Losses at the gene ends were 3 bases for V and 8 bases for J; bases not matched to a gene: 6. Germline V gene sequence: CDR1 SGDLS, CDR2 YYNGEE. CDR3 bases: TGTGCCAGCAGCGGACTAGCGGGAGAGGTAGATGAGCAGTTCTTC. It translates to CASSGLAGEVDEQFF.

CDR3 nucleotide sequence: TGTGCCAGCAGTAAAGTGGGACTACCAGACACCGGGGAGCTGTTTTTT. It yields the protein CASSKVGLPDTGELFF. V usage is TRBV7-9 and J usage is TRBJ2-2; 7 nucleotides align to TRBD2. The germline V gene encodes CDR1 SEHNR and CDR2 FQNEAQ (reference sequence). With 6 bases clipped from V and 3 bases from J, the junction kept 10 bases outside the gene matches. CDR3 length equals 16 residues.

This clone turned up a few times. The chain combines TRBV5-4 with TRBJ2-1, with 12 nucleotides matching TRBD2. The CDR3 has 15 amino acids. Germline V gene data show CDR1 as SGHNT and CDR2 as YYREEE (reference sequence). The V and J ends lost 4 bases and 4 bases, in that order; junction bases with no gene match: 3. In nucleotides, the CDR3 is TGTGCCAGCAGCCTGACTAGCGGGAGTTACAATGAGCAGTTCTTC. Its translation: CASSLTSGSYNEQFF.

This chain joins TRBV10-3 and TRBJ2-6; 13 bases match TRBD2. The CDR3 totals 18 residues. Germline CDR1 reads ENHRY; CDR2 reads SYGVKD. V gave up 3 bases and J gave up 4 bases; unmatched junction bases: 6. The CDR3 DNA sequence: TGTGCCATCAGTGACCCGGGACTAGCGGGGCCCGGGGCCAACGTCCTGACTTTC. Translation: CAISDPGLAGPGANVLTF.

The genes are TRBV7-3 and TRBJ2-1; D might be TRBD2 (5 bases). With 7 bases removed from V and 0 bases from J, the gap between germline ends came to 7 bases. The germline CDR1 and CDR2 sequences are SGHTA and FQGTGA. The CDR3 has 13 residues. The CDR3 is CASKADSYNEQFF. The CDR3 DNA sequence: TGTGCCAGCAAAGCGGACTCCTACAATGAGCAGTTCTTC.

This rearrangement joins TRBV10-3 to TRBJ1-4, with D unclear. V was clipped by 6 bases and J by 8 bases, with 16 bases between them. The CDR3 loop spans 14 amino acids. CDR1 is ENHRY and CDR2 is SYGVKD in the germline V gene. DNA for the CDR3: TGTGCCATCAGCTCGGGATATACGGAAGAAAAACTGTTTTTT. The encoded protein is CAISSGYTEEKLFF.

The J gene is TRBJ2-7, the V gene TRBV13; 8 bases fit TRBD1. The CDR3 is made up of 15 amino acids. With 5 bases clipped from V and 2 bases from J, the junction kept 8 bases outside the gene matches. Germline CDR1 is PRHDT and CDR2 is FYEKMQ (reference sequence). The CDR3 is CASSPTGTGAYEQYF. In DNA, the CDR3 is TGTGCCAGCAGCCCGACCGGGACAGGCGCCTACGAGCAGTACTTC.